This TCR beta chain emerged from a study of T-cell reconstitution after alpha-beta-depleted transplantation in children. Points from the study as a whole: Approximately two months post-transplant, alpha-beta T cells reportedly originated from several hundred expanded graft clones. Surviving recipient T cells and thymic progenitors underlay high day-60 TCRbeta diversity in some patients. T cells produced anew were the main source of T-cell counts and diversity one year after transplant.

CDR1 and CDR2 (germline): SGHVS, FQNEAQ. This CDR3 has 15 residues. V shed 2 bases and J shed 2 bases, with 9 bases lying between them. A note on this clonotype: What it binds is unknown.

Researchers prepared the TCRbeta library using unique molecular identifiers, the study reports. TCRdb re-called the PCR reads with MiXCR, one entry per CDR3 protein. The sample lists about 110,000 distinct CDR3 sequences, approximately 10% occurring once. This chain uses TRBV7-8 with TRBJ2-2; D is unclear. Source: PBMCs, taken before TCRalphabeta/CD19-depleted stem cell transplant. The origin of this receptor is a boy under 10 years old with acute lymphoblastic leukemia, due to receive a stem cell transplant. In nucleotides, the CDR3 is TGTGCCAGCAGCTTACGCCGATTAAACACCGGGGAGCTGTTTTTT. Translation gives CASSLRRLNTGELFF. The complete variable domain, with remaining parts taken from reference TRBV7-8 and TRBJ2-2, reads GAGVSQSPRYKVAKRGQDVALRCDPISGHVSLFWYQQALGQGPEFLTYFQNEAQLDKSGLPSDRFFAERPEGSVSTLKIQRTQQEDSAVYLCASSLRRLNTGELFFGEGSRLTVL.